These 24 T cell receptor beta chains originate from one sample sequenced in a study of OX40 agonist ivuxolimab in advanced cancers. Profiling relied on immunoSEQ multiplex PCR, and the TCRdb table lists in-frame clones only, not all of them. The table lists 71,000 or so clones, approximately 90% of them singletons. Sequencing used CD4+ or CD8+ T cells sorted from blood, obtained in a trial of the OX40 agonist ivuxolimab. The receptors were gathered from an adult with an advanced solid tumor such as melanoma, head and neck, liver or kidney cancer.

The rearrangement joins TRBV7-9 to TRBJ1-1; D is undetermined. The length of the CDR3 is 12 residues. The germline V and J ends were trimmed by 8 bases and 3 bases, with 10 bases remaining between them. Germline V lookup: CDR1 SEHNR, CDR2 FQNEAQ (reference sequence). The CDR3 nucleotides are TGTGCCAGCGGAAGATGGGACACTGAAGCTTTCTTT. Translating it yields CASGRWDTEAFF. The variable domain in full, completed from reference TRBV7-9 and TRBJ1-1, reads DTGVSQNPRHKITKRGQNVTFRCDPISEHNRLYWYRQTLGQGPEFLTYFQNEAQLEKSRLLSDRFSAERPKGSFSTLEIQRTEQGDSAMYLCASGRWDTEAFFGQGTRLTVV.

The chain joins TRBV11-1 to TRBJ2-1; 8 bases align to TRBD2. CDR1 and CDR2 from the germline V gene are SGHAT and FQDESV (reference sequence). The V segment lost 1 base and the J segment 2 bases; nucleotides outside the gene matches: 1. The CDR3 spans 15 residues. CDR3 sequence (DNA): TGTGCCAGCAGCTTAGAAGCGGGGGCCTACAATGAGCAGTTCTTC. This encodes CASSLEAGAYNEQFF.

The chain is built from TRBV5-1 and TRBJ2-1; D gene unclear. The germline V gene has CDR1 SGHRS and CDR2 YFSETQ. The germline V and J ends were trimmed by 3 bases and 8 bases, with 6 bases remaining between them. The CDR3 covers 11 residues. The CDR3 coding sequence is TGCGCCAGCAGCTCACAGTATGAGCAGTTCTTC. This encodes CASSSQYEQFF.

V and J are TRBV7-9 and TRBJ2-5; D may correspond to TRBD1 or TRBD2 (6 bases each). The germline V gene has CDR1 SEHNR and CDR2 FQNEAQ (reference sequence). V lost 1 base to trimming and J lost 4 bases, with 10 bases between them. The CDR3 is 14 amino acids. Written as DNA, the CDR3 is TGTGCCAGCAGCTTAGTAGGGGGGTTAGAGACCCAGTACTTC. Translation: CASSLVGGLETQYF.

The rearrangement joins TRBV27 to TRBJ2-7, with 10 bases identical to TRBD1. The CDR3 extends over 13 amino acids. The V gene's germline CDR1 is MNHEY and CDR2 SMNVEV (reference sequence). Unmatched junction bases numbered 4, after V lost 6 bases and J lost 5 bases. CDR3 protein: CASRDRGFHEQYF. The DNA for the CDR3 is TGTGCCAGCAGGGACAGGGGGTTTCACGAGCAGTACTTC.

This clone was recorded only once. The V gene is TRBV5-1, the J gene TRBJ2-1, with D hard to call. Between the trimmed V and J ends, which lost 0 bases and 0 bases, there was a span of 10 bases. CDR3 size: 16 residues. The germline V gene has CDR1 SGHRS and CDR2 YFSETQ. The CDR3 DNA reads TGCGCCAGCAGCTTGGATACGGGTGCCTCCTACAATGAGCAGTTCTTC. This translates into CASSLDTGASYNEQFF. Based on the CDR3 plus reference TRBV5-1 and TRBJ2-1, the full variable domain is KAGVTQTPRYLIKTRGQQVTLSCSPISGHRSVSWYQQTPGQGLQFLFEYFSETQRNKGNFPGRFSGRQFSNSRSEMNVSTLELGDSALYLCASSLDTGASYNEQFFGPGTRLTVL.

V and J are TRBV11-3 and TRBJ1-1; 9 bases agree with TRBD1. The germline V gene encodes CDR1 SGHNT and CDR2 YENEEA. V gave up 4 bases and J gave up 2 bases; unmatched junction bases: 2. This CDR3 has 14 residues. As DNA, the CDR3 is TGTGCCAGCAGCTGGACAGGGGTCAACACTGAAGCTTTCTTT. This encodes CASSWTGVNTEAFF.

The chain carries TRBV18 and TRBJ2-7; D may be TRBD1 (6 bases). Trimming stripped 6 bases from V and 6 bases from J, with 24 bases between. CDR1 and CDR2 from the germline V gene are KGHSH and LQKENI. This CDR3 comprises 16 residues. CDR3 DNA: TGTGCCAGCTCCGCAGGGACGGGGACAACACCGTTCGAGCAGTACTTC. It encodes CASSAGTGTTPFEQYF.

The chain is built from TRBV7-8 and TRBJ2-5, with 12 bases fitting TRBD2. The DNA matches TRBJ2-7 better at its end, which makes the J call doubtful. Germline CDR1 and CDR2: SGHVS and FQNEAQ. The CDR3 is 18 residues long. This CDR3 reads CASSPGTSGSYLSYEQYF. The CDR3 nucleotides read TGTGCCAGCAGCCCCGGGACTAGCGGGTCCTACCTCTCCTACGAGCAGTACTTC.

The genes are TRBV11-2 and TRBJ2-5, with D uncertain. Between the trimmed V and J ends, which lost 6 bases and 5 bases, there was a span of 10 bases. The CDR3 extends over 12 amino acids. From germline, CDR1 is SGHAT and CDR2 FQNNGV. CDR3 region: CASRRGVETQYF. In DNA form, the CDR3 reads TGTGCCAGCAGGCGTGGTGTGGAGACCCAGTACTTC.

This clone came up a few times. This rearrangement joins TRBV28 to TRBJ1-6; a weak D match, TRBD1 (6 bases). Trimming cost V 7 bases and J 14 bases, with 18 bases left between them. CDR1 and CDR2 from the germline V gene are MDHEN and SYDVKM. The CDR3 runs 13 residues. CDR3 nucleotide sequence: TGTGCCAGCATGGGCACAGGGATTGTGGCCCTCCACTTT. Protein sequence: CASMGTGIVALHF.

The V gene is TRBV5-1, the J gene TRBJ2-1; TRBD2 aligns across 10 bases. Trimming took 4 bases from V and 7 from J; bases not matched to a gene: 11. Germline V gene data show CDR1 as SGHRS and CDR2 as YFSETQ. This CDR3 is 16 amino acids long. The CDR3 loop is CASSPAPVSGGNEQFF. CDR3 nucleotides: TGCGCCAGCAGCCCAGCCCCCGTTAGCGGGGGGAATGAGCAGTTCTTC.

CDR3 sequence (DNA): TGTGCCAGCAGTTTCTTGCAGTATGGCTACACCTTC. Encoded protein: CASSFLQYGYTF. The chain is built from TRBV28 and TRBJ1-2; D gene unclear. Germline CDR1 reads MDHEN; CDR2 reads SYDVKM. This CDR3 is 12 amino acids long. V was clipped by 3 bases and J by 5 bases, with 7 bases between them.

The chain joins TRBV19 to TRBJ1-4; D unclear. The CDR3 has 13 amino acids. Germline loops: CDR1 LNHDA, CDR2 SQIVND (reference sequence). V was trimmed by 8 bases and J by 7 bases, leaving 14 bases between them. CDR3 amino acids: CASATARGEKLFF. The DNA of the CDR3 is TGTGCCAGTGCCACAGCACGGGGTGAAAAACTGTTTTTT.

V and J are TRBV7-6 and TRBJ2-5, with 9 bases that match TRBD2. The CDR3 runs 15 residues. CDR1 is SGHVS, CDR2 FNYEAQ, per germline. With 4 bases clipped from V and 5 bases from J, the junction kept 8 bases outside the gene matches. The CDR3 bases are TGTGCCAGCAGCTGGGGCGCTAGCGGGGACGAGACCCAGTACTTC. Its protein is CASSWGASGDETQYF.

The rearrangement uses TRBV19 and TRBJ2-7, with no clear D. The CDR3 has 15 residues. Trimming took 6 bases from V and 4 from J, leaving 19 bases between them. The germline CDR1 and CDR2 sequences are LNHDA and SQIVND (reference sequence). The CDR3 reads CASRPTIGIPYEQYF. CDR3 coding DNA: TGTGCCAGTAGACCAACAATAGGGATACCGTACGAGCAGTACTTC.

This chain uses TRBV14 with TRBJ2-7, with a weak D call TRBD2 (6 bases). V was pared by 4 bases and J by 4 bases, with 14 bases between. The germline V gene encodes CDR1 SGHDN and CDR2 FVKESK. CDR3 size: 14 residues. The CDR3 loop is CASSPLAGKYEQYF. The CDR3 DNA sequence: TGTGCCAGCAGCCCGCTGGCGGGGAAATACGAGCAGTACTTC.

J is TRBJ1-3 and V is TRBV5-6, with a weak D call TRBD1 (5 bases). Germline values: CDR1 SGHDT, CDR2 YYEEEE. The CDR3 has 15 residues. Trimming removed 4 bases at V and 0 bases at J, with 11 bases between. CDR3 sequence reads: CASSRGPSSGNTIYF. The CDR3 region has the DNA TGTGCCAGCAGCAGGGGTCCCAGCTCTGGAAACACCATATATTTT.

The chain links TRBV2 to TRBJ2-5; D is undetermined. The CDR3 contains 11 residues. Germline CDR1 and CDR2: SNHLY and FYNNEI. V lost 3 bases and J lost 5, with 4 bases in between. The CDR3 sequence: CASSEGETQYF. In DNA form, the CDR3 reads TGTGCCAGCAGTGAGGGGGAGACCCAGTACTTC.

This chain links TRBV4-2 with TRBJ1-2; maybe TRBD1 (5 bases). The CDR3 contains 15 residues. CDR1 and CDR2 from the germline V gene are LGHNA and YNFKEQ. Trimming cost V 3 bases and J 6 bases, with 17 bases left between them. The CDR3, as DNA: TGTGCCAGCAGCCACTTCCAGGGCCCCCCCGATGGCTACACCTTC. The encoded protein is CASSHFQGPPDGYTF.

The CDR3 bases are TGCGCCAGCAGCTTGGAGCCGGAGACCCAGTACTTC. It translates to CASSLEPETQYF. The chain carries TRBV5-1 and TRBJ2-5; D not resolved. V gave up 0 bases and J gave up 5 bases, with 5 bases separating them. Germline loops: CDR1 SGHRS, CDR2 YFSETQ. This CDR3 region has 12 residues.

The rearrangement links TRBV7-2 to TRBJ1-4; a weak D match, TRBD1 (5 bases). Trimming left V 1 base short and J 7 bases short, with 10 bases between. This CDR3 comprises 14 residues. In germline, CDR1 is SGHTA, CDR2 FQGNSA. The CDR3 sequence: CASSLGQLGEKLFF. Here the CDR3 DNA reads TGTGCCAGCAGCTTAGGACAGCTCGGTGAAAAACTGTTTTTT.

This clone was recorded a few times. V gene TRBV10-2 combines with J gene TRBJ2-7, with 11 bases matching TRBD2. The CDR3 length is 15 residues. The germline V gene encodes CDR1 WSHSY and CDR2 SAAADI. After removal of 5 bases from V and 2 bases from J, the junction contained 5 bases not matched to a gene. CDR3 loop: CASSPGLAGPYEQYF. In DNA, the CDR3 is TGCGCCAGCAGTCCCGGACTAGCGGGCCCCTACGAGCAGTACTTC.

The gene calls are TRBV5-8 and TRBJ2-2; 7 bases agree with TRBD2. There are 14 residues in the CDR3. Germline assignment: CDR1 SGHTS and CDR2 YDEGEE. The V gene end was trimmed by 5 bases and the J gene end by 2 bases; junction bases not matched to a gene: 3. The CDR3 coding sequence is TGTGCCAGCAGGAAGCGGGGAAACACCGGGGAGCTGTTTTTT. It specifies CASRKRGNTGELFF.